This TCR beta chain came from a study of shared clonotypes between healthy human individuals. Overall study results and limits: Clonotype sharing across a few donors was observed for around 5% of naive CD4 clonotypes.

Comment on this clone: The antigen is not known.

Germline V gene sequence: CDR1 SGHVS, CDR2 FQNEAQ. Unmatched junction bases numbered 10, after V lost 7 bases and J lost 6 bases. The CDR3 runs to 14 residues. Replicate PCRs run on sorted subsets employed approximately 0.2 ug DNA, roughly 30,000 T cell genomes. TCRdb keeps only in-frame clones here, not all; method: immunoSEQ multiplex PCR. The table lists approximately 1.9 million clones, around 93% of them singletons, with under 2% in the top ten. Cells designated naive CD8 were CD45RO-negative and were positively selected for CCR7, with terminally differentiated effector memory CD45RA+ cells excluded.

Input material: naive CD8+ T cells from PBMCs. This chain uses TRBV7-8 with TRBJ2-7; 9 nucleotides match TRBD2. This sequence was found in a man younger than 30 in good health. Some clones in this sample may be carry-over from other donors' samples. The CDR3 reads CASTLSGRASEQYF. For the CDR3, the DNA is TGTGCCAGCACCCTTAGCGGGAGAGCGTCCGAGCAGTACTTC. Together with reference TRBV7-8 and TRBJ2-7, the CDR3 gives the full variable domain: GAGVSQSPRYKVAKRGQDVALRCDPISGHVSLFWYQQALGQGPEFLTYFQNEAQLDKSGLPSDRFFAERPEGSVSTLKIQRTQQEDSAVYLCASTLSGRASEQYFGPGTRLTVT.